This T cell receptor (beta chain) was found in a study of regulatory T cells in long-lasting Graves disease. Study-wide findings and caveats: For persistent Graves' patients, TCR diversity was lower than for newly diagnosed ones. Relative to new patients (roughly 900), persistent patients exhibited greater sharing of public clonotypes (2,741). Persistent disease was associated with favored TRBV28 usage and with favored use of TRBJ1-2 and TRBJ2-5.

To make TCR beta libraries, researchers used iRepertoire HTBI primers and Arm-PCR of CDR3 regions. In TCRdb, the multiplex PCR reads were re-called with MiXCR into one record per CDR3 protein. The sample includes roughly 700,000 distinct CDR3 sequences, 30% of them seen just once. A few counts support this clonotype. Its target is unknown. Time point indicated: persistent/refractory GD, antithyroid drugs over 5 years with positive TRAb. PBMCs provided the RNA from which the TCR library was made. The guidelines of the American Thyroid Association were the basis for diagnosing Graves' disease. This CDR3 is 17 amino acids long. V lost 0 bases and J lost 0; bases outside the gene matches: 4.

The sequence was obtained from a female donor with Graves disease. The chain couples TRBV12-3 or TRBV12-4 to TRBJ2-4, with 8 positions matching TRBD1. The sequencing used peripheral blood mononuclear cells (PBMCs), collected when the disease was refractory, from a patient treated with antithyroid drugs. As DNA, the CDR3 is TGTGCCAGCAGTTTAGCCCGGACAGGGCTAGCCAAAAACATTCAGTACTTC. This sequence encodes CASSLARTGLAKNIQYF.